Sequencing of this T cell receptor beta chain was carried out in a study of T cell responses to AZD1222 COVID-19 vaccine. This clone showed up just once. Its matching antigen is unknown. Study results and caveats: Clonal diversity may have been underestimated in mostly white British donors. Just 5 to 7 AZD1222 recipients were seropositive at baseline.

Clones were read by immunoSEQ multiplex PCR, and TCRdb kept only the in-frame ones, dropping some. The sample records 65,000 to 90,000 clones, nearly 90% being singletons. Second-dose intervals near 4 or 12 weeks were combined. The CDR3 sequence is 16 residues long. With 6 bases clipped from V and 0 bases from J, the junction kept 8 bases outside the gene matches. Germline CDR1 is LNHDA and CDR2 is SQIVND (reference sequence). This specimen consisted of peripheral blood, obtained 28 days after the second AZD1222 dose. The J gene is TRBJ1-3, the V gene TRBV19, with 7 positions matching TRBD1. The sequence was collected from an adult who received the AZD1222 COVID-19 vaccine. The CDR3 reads CASRPRGTDSGNTIYF. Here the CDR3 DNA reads TGTGCCAGTAGGCCACGAGGGACAGACTCTGGAAACACCATATATTTT. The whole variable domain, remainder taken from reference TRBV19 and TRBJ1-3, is DGGITQSPKYLFRKEGQNVTLSCEQNLNHDAMYWYRQDPGQGLRLIYYSQIVNDFQKGDIAEGYSVSREKKESFPLTVTSAQKNPTAFYLCASRPRGTDSGNTIYFGEGSWLTVV.